This T cell receptor beta chain is from a study of control samples from healthy donors and cancer patients. Germline CDR1 is SGHNT and CDR2 is YENEEA. The length of the CDR3 is 15 residues. Trimming removed 6 bases from V and 3 bases from J; junction bases left unmatched: 5. Repertoires were generated with immunoSEQ multiplex PCR, while TCRdb's copy carries only in-frame clones and drops some. The sample lists some 110,000 clones; 80% to 90% were seen once. This clonotype originated in a woman between 45 and 65 years old in good health. The sequenced sample consisted of blood. V and J are TRBV11-3 and TRBJ2-7; 13 nucleotides agree with TRBD2. The DNA of the CDR3 is TGTGCCAGCAGACCTGGACTAGCGGGAGACTACGAGCAGTACTTC. Amino acids: CASRPGLAGDYEQYF.